This T cell receptor beta chain was recorded in a study of T cell responses to AZD1222 COVID-19 vaccine. Assay used: immunoSEQ multiplex PCR; TCRdb lists only in-frame clones, some missing. This sample yields around 160,000 clones, of which 82% are seen a single time; about 3.8% belongs to the top ten. The length of the CDR3 is 13 residues. The germline CDR1 and CDR2 sequences are SGHRS and YFSETQ. The V and J ends lost 0 bases and 2 bases respectively, with 5 bases between them. The receptor was isolated from an adult in good health. The chain has TRBV5-1 and TRBJ1-1; unclear D gene. Source: peripheral blood, taken on day 0 of MenACWY control vaccination. Written as DNA, the CDR3 is TGCGCCAGCAGCTTGGTGGACAACACTGAAGCTTTCTTT. Translation: CASSLVDNTEAFF. Variable domain in full (rest from reference TRBV5-1 and TRBJ1-1): KAGVTQTPRYLIKTRGQQVTLSCSPISGHRSVSWYQQTPGQGLQFLFEYFSETQRNKGNFPGRFSGRQFSNSRSEMNVSTLELGDSALYLCASSLVDNTEAFFGQGTRLTVV.